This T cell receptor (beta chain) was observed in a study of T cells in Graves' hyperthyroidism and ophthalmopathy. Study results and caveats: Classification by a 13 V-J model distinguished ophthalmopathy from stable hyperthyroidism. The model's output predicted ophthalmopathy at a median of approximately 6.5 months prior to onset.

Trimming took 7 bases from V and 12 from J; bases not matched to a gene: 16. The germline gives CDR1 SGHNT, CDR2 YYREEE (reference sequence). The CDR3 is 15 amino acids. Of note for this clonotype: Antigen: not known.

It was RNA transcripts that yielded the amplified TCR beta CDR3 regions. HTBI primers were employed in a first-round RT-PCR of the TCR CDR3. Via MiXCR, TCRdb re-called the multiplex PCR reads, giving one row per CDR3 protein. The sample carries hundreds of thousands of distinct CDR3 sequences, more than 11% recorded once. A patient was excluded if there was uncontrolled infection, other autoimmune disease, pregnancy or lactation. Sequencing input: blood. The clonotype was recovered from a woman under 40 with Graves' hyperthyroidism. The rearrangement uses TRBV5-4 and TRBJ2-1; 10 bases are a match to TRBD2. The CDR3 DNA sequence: TGTGCCAGCTGGGGGCCGGGACTAGCGACATCGGGGCAGTTCTTC. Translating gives CASWGPGLATSGQFF.